What follows are 11 T cell receptor beta chains derived from one specimen sequenced in a study of PD-1 blockade in mismatch repair-deficient tumors. Measured with immunoSEQ multiplex PCR; TCRdb has only the in-frame clones, and not every one. The table lists 30,000 to 40,000 clones, 70% to 90% of them singletons. The sample here was peripheral blood, taken around 76 weeks after starting pembrolizumab. The source of these receptors is an adult with mismatch repair-deficient cancer.

The chain couples TRBV7-9 to TRBJ1-4; possible D gene TRBD1, 5 bases. Germline CDR1 is SEHNR and CDR2 is FQNEAQ (reference sequence). The CDR3 has 17 amino acids. V was trimmed by 4 bases and J by 5 bases, leaving 20 bases between them. CDR3 protein: CASSWMDIHRRNEKLFF. The DNA for the CDR3 is TGTGCCAGCAGCTGGATGGACATTCACCGCCGAAATGAAAAACTGTTTTTT. The full variable domain, rest sourced from reference TRBV7-9 and TRBJ1-4, is DTGVSQNPRHKITKRGQNVTFRCDPISEHNRLYWYRQTLGQGPEFLTYFQNEAQLEKSRLLSDRFSAERPKGSFSTLEIQRTEQGDSAMYLCASSWMDIHRRNEKLFFGSGTQLSVL.

The V and J genes are TRBV6-6 and TRBJ2-3; the D is unclear. CDR1 is MNHNY and CDR2 is SVGAGI in the germline V gene (reference sequence). V lost 6 bases and J lost 0, with 7 bases in between. The CDR3 is 13 amino acids. CDR3 in amino acids: CASRPTSTDTQYF. The DNA for the CDR3 is TGTGCCAGCAGACCGACGAGCACAGATACGCAGTATTTT.

This clone was recorded once. The CDR3 here is CASSLDSGQPQHF. The CDR3 nucleotides are TGTGCCAGCAGCTTAGACTCAGGTCAGCCCCAGCATTTT. The V gene is TRBV7-3, the J gene TRBJ1-5, with D unresolved. Per the germline V gene, CDR1 is SGHTA and CDR2 is FQGTGA. CDR3 length: 13 amino acids. Trimming stripped 2 bases from V and 6 bases from J, with 8 bases between.

This clone was counted a few times. The V call is TRBV4-2, the J call TRBJ1-1, with 9 bases fitting TRBD1. The length of the CDR3 is 15 residues. V trimming: 0 bases; J trimming: 10 bases; junction bases outside the gene matches: 9. Germline loops: CDR1 LGHNA, CDR2 YNFKEQ. The CDR3 bases are TGTGCCAGCAGCCAAGAACAGGGGGCCGGTCGCGTAGCTTTCTTT. Translated, it gives CASSQEQGAGRVAFF.

The table lists this clone with a few counts. One end of the junction fails to match germline, which may point to a read error. The V gene is TRBV7-7, the J gene TRBJ2-5; D not certain. Germline CDR1 is SSHAT and CDR2 is FNYEAQ (reference sequence). The CDR3 consists of 13 residues. CDR3 sequence (DNA): TGTGCTAGCAGCTTTGGGTTACAAGAGACCCAGTACTTC. It yields the protein CASSFGLQETQYF.

This chain links TRBV28 with TRBJ2-6; weak D call: TRBD2 (6 bases). This CDR3 comprises 16 residues. Germline V gene sequence: CDR1 MDHEN, CDR2 SYDVKM. Trimming pared 7 bases from V and 0 bases from J, leaving 13 bases between. CDR3 sequence (DNA): TGTGCCAGCACCGACGGGGGAAGCTCTGGGGCCAACGTCCTGACTTTC. This codes for CASTDGGSSGANVLTF.

V and J are TRBV5-1 and TRBJ2-2; D gene ambiguous. Trimming removed 0 bases from V and 1 base from J, with 13 bases in between. CDR1 and CDR2 (germline): SGHRS, YFSETQ. The CDR3 totals 17 residues. The CDR3 here is CASSLGSRSGNTGELFF. CDR3 in DNA: TGCGCCAGCAGCTTGGGGTCCCGGTCAGGGAACACCGGGGAGCTGTTTTTT.

In this sample, this clone turned up a few times. This chain uses TRBV7-9 with TRBJ2-7; D unresolved. V gave up 5 bases and J gave up 3 bases, with 17 bases separating them. Germline values: CDR1 SEHNR, CDR2 FQNEAQ (reference sequence). The CDR3 is made up of 15 amino acids. CDR3 in DNA: TGTGCCAGCAGCACCGCCGGCGGCCAGGTCTACGAGCAGTACTTC. This encodes CASSTAGGQVYEQYF.

A single count supports this clone. CDR3 sequence (DNA): TGTGCCAGCAGCTTCTGGGGACAGCGAAACCTAGAGACCCAGTACTTC. This encodes CASSFWGQRNLETQYF. The gene calls are TRBV7-9 and TRBJ2-5; 7 bases map to TRBD1. CDR1 SEHNR and CDR2 FQNEAQ come from the germline V gene (reference sequence). After removal of 3 bases from V and 4 bases from J, the junction contained 11 bases not matched to a gene. The CDR3 consists of 16 residues.

The chain uses TRBV18 and TRBJ1-2, with 7 bases that match TRBD1. The CDR3 loop spans 15 amino acids. Trimming removed 0 bases from V and 4 bases from J; junction bases left unmatched: 5. Germline CDR1 reads KGHSH; CDR2 reads LQKENI. The DNA for the CDR3 is TGTGCCAGCTCACCACCCGAAGGGGGCACCTATGGCTACACCTTC. This sequence encodes CASSPPEGGTYGYTF. Complete variable domain (other parts from reference TRBV18 and TRBJ1-2): NAGVMQNPRHLVRRRGQEARLRCSPMKGHSHVYWYRQLPEEGLKFMVYLQKENIIDESGMPKERFSAEFPKEGPSILRIQQVVRGDSAAYFCASSPPEGGTYGYTFGSGTRLTVV.

This chain joins TRBV5-6 and TRBJ2-3, with TRBD2 matching over 15 bases. Germline lookup yields CDR1 SGHDT and CDR2 YYEEEE. The CDR3 sequence is 19 residues long. The V and J ends lost 4 bases and 3 bases, in that order; junction bases with no gene match: 12. CDR3 loop: CASSRGLAGGLSATDTQYF. The CDR3 DNA follows: TGTGCCAGCAGCAGGGGACTAGCGGGAGGACTCTCCGCGACAGATACGCAGTATTTT.